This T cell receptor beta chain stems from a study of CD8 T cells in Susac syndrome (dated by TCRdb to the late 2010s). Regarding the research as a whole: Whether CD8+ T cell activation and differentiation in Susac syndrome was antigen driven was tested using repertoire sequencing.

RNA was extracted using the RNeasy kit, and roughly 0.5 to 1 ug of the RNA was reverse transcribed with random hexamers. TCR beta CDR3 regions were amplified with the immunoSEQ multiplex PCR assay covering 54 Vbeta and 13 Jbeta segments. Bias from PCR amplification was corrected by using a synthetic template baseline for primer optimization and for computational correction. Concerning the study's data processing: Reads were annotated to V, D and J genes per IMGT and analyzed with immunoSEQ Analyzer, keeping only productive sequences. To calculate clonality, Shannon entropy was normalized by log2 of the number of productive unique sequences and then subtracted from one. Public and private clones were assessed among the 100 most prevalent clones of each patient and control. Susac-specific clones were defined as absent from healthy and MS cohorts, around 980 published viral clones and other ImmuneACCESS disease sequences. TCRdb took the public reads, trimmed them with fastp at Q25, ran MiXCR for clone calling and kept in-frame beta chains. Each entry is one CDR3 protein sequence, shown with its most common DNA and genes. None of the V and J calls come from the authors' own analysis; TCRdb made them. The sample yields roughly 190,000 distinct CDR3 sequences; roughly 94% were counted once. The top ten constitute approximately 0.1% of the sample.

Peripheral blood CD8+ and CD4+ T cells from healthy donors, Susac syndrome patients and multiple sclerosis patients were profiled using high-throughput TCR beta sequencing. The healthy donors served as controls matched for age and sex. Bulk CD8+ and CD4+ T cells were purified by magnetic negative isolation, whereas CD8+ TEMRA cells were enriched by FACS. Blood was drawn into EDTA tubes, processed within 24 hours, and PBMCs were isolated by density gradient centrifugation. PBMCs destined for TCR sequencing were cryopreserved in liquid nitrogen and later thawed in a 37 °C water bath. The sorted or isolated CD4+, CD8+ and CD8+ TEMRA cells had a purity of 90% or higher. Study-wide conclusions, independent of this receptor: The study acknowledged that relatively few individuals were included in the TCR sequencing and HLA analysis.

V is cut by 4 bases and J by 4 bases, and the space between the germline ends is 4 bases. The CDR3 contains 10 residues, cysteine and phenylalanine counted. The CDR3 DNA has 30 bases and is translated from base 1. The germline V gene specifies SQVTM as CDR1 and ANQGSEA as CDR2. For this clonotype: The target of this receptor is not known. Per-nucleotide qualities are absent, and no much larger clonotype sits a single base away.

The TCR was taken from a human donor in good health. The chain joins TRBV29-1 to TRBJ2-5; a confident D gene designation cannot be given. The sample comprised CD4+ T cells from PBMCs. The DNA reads TGCAGCGTTGGAATAGAGACCCAGTACTTC. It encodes CSVGIETQYF.